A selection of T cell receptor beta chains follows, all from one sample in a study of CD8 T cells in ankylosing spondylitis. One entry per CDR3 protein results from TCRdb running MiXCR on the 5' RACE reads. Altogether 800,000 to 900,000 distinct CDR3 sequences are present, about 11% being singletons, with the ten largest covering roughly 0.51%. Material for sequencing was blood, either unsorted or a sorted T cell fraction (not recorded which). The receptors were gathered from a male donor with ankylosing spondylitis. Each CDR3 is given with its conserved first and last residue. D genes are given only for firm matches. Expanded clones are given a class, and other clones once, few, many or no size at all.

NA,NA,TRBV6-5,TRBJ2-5,CASSYSGMGGQETQYF,TGTGCCAGCAGTTACTCGGGTATGGGGGGACAAGAGACCCAGTACTTC
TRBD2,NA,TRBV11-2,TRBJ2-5,CASSPSGLAGGGGETQYF,TGTGCCAGCAGCCCCAGCGGACTAGCGGGAGGCGGGGGAGAGACCCAGTACTTC
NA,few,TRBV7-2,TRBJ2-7,CASRVRGPASYEQYF,TGTGCCAGCAGAGTCCGGGGCCCGGCGTCCTACGAGCAGTACTTC
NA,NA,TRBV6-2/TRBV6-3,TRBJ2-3,CASSYLASPTLGDTQYF,TGTGCCAGCAGTTATCTTGCTAGCCCTACCCTTGGAGATACGCAGTATTTT
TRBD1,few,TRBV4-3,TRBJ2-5,CASSPRDRGGETQYF,TGCGCCAGCAGCCCAAGGGACAGGGGGGGGGAGACCCAGTACTTC
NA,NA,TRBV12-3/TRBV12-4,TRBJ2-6,CASTSLRESLGANVLTF,TGTGCCAGCACCTCACTCCGGGAATCTCTCGGGGCCAACGTCCTGACTTTC
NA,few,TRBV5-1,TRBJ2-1,CASSWSAHQAANEQFF,TGCGCCAGCAGCTGGAGCGCGCATCAAGCAGCCAATGAGCAGTTCTTC
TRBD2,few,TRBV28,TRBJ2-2,CASSPAGLAGTGELFF,TGTGCCAGCAGCCCTGCGGGACTAGCGGGGACCGGGGAGCTGTTTTTT
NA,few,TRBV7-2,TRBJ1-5,CASSLAYRESNQPQHF,TGTGCCAGCAGCTTAGCGTACAGAGAAAGCAATCAGCCCCAGCATTTT
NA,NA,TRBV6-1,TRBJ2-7,CASQLGLIAEQYF,TGTGCCAGCCAACTGGGACTTATCGCTGAGCAGTACTTC
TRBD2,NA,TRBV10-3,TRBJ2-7,CAISGLAGGSYEQYF,TGTGCCATCAGCGGACTAGCGGGGGGCTCCTACGAGCAGTACTTC
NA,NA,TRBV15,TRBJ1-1,CATSPRRLNTEAFF,TGTGCCACCAGTCCCCGGCGGTTGAACACTGAAGCTTTCTTT
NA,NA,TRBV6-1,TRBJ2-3,CASSPRLKTDTQYF,TGTGCCAGCAGCCCCCGACTAAAGACAGATACGCAGTATTTT
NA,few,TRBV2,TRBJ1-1,CASTIGSEAFF,TGTGCCAGCACCATAGGTAGTGAAGCTTTCTTT
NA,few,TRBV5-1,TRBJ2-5,CASSPGTVQRAQYF,TGCGCCAGCAGCCCGGGGACAGTACAGCGGGCCCAGTACTTC
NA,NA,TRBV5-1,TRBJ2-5,CASSFTPQGGETQYF,TGCGCCAGCAGCTTTACTCCACAGGGTGGGGAGACCCAGTACTTC
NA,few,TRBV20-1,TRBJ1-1,CSAATTGHGTEAFF,TGCAGTGCTGCGACTACAGGGCATGGAACTGAAGCTTTCTTT
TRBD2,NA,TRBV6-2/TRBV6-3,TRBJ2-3,CASSLDSGGAADTQYF,TGTGCCAGCTCACTCGATAGCGGGGGGGCCGCAGATACGCAGTATTTT
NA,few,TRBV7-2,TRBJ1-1,CASSLRVPKRNTEAFF,TGTGCCAGCAGCCTGCGGGTCCCAAAGAGGAACACTGAAGCTTTCTTT
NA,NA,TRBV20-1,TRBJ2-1,CSAITHRGGSYNEQFF,TGCAGTGCTATCACCCACAGGGGGGGTTCCTACAATGAGCAGTTCTTC
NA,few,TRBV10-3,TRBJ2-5,CAISGGVETQYF,TGTGCCATCAGTGGGGGGGTTGAGACCCAGTACTTC
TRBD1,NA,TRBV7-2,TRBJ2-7,CASSLRQGGEQYF,TGTGCCAGCAGCTTAAGACAGGGCGGCGAGCAGTACTTC
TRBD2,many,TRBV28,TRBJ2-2,CASSSPGTSELAGELFF,TGTGCCAGCAGTTCGCCCGGGACTAGCGAGTTGGCCGGGGAGCTGTTTTTT
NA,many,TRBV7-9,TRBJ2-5,CASSLASGETQYF,TGTGCCAGCAGTTTAGCCAGTGGTGAGACCCAGTACTTC
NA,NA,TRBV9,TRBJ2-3,CASSVPPGDTQYF,TGTGCCAGCAGCGTACCCCCTGGGGATACGCAGTATTTT